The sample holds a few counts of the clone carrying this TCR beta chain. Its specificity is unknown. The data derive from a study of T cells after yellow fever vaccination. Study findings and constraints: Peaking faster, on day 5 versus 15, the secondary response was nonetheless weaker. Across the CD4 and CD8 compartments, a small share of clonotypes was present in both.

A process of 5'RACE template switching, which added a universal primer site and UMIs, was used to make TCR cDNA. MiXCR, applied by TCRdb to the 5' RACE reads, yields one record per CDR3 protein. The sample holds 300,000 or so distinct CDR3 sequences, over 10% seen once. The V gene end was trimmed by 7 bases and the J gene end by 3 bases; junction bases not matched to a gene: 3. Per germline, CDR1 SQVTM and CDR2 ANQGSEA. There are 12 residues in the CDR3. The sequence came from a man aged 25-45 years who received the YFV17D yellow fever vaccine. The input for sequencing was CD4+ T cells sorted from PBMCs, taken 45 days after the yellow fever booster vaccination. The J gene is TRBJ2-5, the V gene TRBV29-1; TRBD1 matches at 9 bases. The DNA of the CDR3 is TGCAGCGCGCGGACAGGGGAAGAGACCCAGTACTTC. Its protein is CSARTGEETQYF.